This T cell receptor (beta chain) was recorded in a study of PD-1 blockade in classical Hodgkin lymphoma. In its sample, this clone was seen a few times. Brentuximab vedotin exposure varied among the patients, all of whom had relapsed after autologous stem cell transplantation. Negative magnetic selection isolated CD4+ T cells from thawed PBMCs. The assay was immunoSEQ multiplex PCR, and TCRdb's table has in-frame clones only and misses some. The table lists fewer than 15,000 clones, about 90% of them singletons, with more than 0.4% in the top ten. Trimming at V came to 5 bases and at J to 10 bases, leaving 11 bases not matched to a gene. Looked up from germline, CDR1 is SGHRS and CDR2 is YFSETQ. The CDR3 contains 15 residues.

This TCR was sampled from a human donor with classical Hodgkin lymphoma. The sequenced sample was CD4+ T cells from blood, obtained at baseline. This sequence joins TRBV5-1 and TRBJ2-1, with TRBD2 matching over 11 bases. CDR3 in DNA: TGCGCCAGCAGTCCCTTTAGCGGGGGGGCGAGGGAGCAGTTCTTC. This gives the protein CASSPFSGGAREQFF.